The rows below give T cell receptor beta chains drawn from one sample of a study of shared clonotypes between healthy human individuals. The method was immunoSEQ multiplex PCR; TCRdb's version includes in-frame clones alone and lacks a portion of them. The data hold about 2 million clones, with 85% to 95% observed a single time. The sequenced sample consisted of naive CD4+ T cells sorted from blood. These receptors all come from a man between 18 and 29 years old in good health. Each CDR3 is given with its conserved first and last residue. A D gene is named only where the DNA matches it firmly.

v_call	d_call	cdr3_aa
TRBV5-1	NA	CASSLFQETQYF
TRBV5-1	TRBD1	CASSLVGTGKRYGYTF
TRBV7-2	NA	CASSLAGGVSPLHF
TRBV29-1	TRBD1	CSATTGGEGEQYF
TRBV25-1	TRBD1	CASSDPGQGGGEQFF
TRBV18	NA	CASSPLAVSYEQYF
TRBV9	NA	CASSVEGLNYNEQFF
TRBV5-8	NA	CASSLGLEKLFF
TRBV27	TRBD1	CASSQQGRAYGYTF
TRBV7-6	NA	CASSLGGLFGETQYF